This entry describes one T cell receptor beta chain. Generated by immunoSEQ multiplex PCR, the TCRdb table keeps only in-frame clones and is missing some. This table holds roughly 370,000 clones, more than 75% found once. Germline loops: CDR1 SGHVS, CDR2 FQNEAQ. This CDR3 has 15 amino acids. V shed 4 bases and J shed 5 bases, with 15 bases lying between them. The data are from a study of blood T cell repertoires in COVID-19. At the level of the study: Researchers got acute and convalescent COVID-19 samples from the United States, Italy and Spain.

Clinical history as reported by participants underpinned cohort assignment. The sequencing sample was made of PBMCs or T cells enriched from blood (not recorded which). This TCR derives from a woman aged 45-59 years who had recovered from COVID-19. V usage is TRBV7-8 and J usage is TRBJ2-1; possible D gene TRBD1, 6 bases. CDR3 nucleotides: TGTGCCAGCAGCTGGAACATAAACAGGGACAATGAGCAGTTCTTC. Its protein is CASSWNINRDNEQFF.